Detailed here is one T cell receptor (beta chain). What it binds is not known. The sample comes from a study of cytomegalovirus exposure and HLA in healthy donors. Findings of the study overall: The authors confirmed in vitro that a few CMV-associated chains were specific for CMV antigens. The tendency of first-cohort TCR clusters to co-occur in the 120 or so validation repertoires was identified by a subsequent analysis. The study recorded about 150 TCR beta chains that were cytomegalovirus-associated.

Assay used: immunoSEQ multiplex PCR; TCRdb lists only in-frame clones, some missing. The table lists about 120,000 clones, approximately 88% of them singletons. Sequenced: PBMCs. The TCR originated in a man aged 18-30 years in good health and CMV-seronegative.

The CDR3 region is CASSLGVAGSPLHF. CDR3 DNA: TGTGCCAGCAGTTTAGGAGTAGCGGGGTCACCCCTCCACTTT. The rearrangement joins TRBV28 to TRBJ1-6; D remains ambiguous. The V and J ends lost 2 bases and 10 bases respectively, with 12 bases between them. Germline V CDR1 and CDR2: MDHEN, SYDVKM. This CDR3 comprises 14 residues. The variable domain in full, completed from reference TRBV28 and TRBJ1-6, reads DVKVTQSSRYLVKRTGEKVFLECVQDMDHENMFWYRQDPGLGLRLIYFSYDVKMKEKGDIPEGYSVSREKKERFSLILESASTNQTSMYLCASSLGVAGSPLHFGNGTRLTVT.